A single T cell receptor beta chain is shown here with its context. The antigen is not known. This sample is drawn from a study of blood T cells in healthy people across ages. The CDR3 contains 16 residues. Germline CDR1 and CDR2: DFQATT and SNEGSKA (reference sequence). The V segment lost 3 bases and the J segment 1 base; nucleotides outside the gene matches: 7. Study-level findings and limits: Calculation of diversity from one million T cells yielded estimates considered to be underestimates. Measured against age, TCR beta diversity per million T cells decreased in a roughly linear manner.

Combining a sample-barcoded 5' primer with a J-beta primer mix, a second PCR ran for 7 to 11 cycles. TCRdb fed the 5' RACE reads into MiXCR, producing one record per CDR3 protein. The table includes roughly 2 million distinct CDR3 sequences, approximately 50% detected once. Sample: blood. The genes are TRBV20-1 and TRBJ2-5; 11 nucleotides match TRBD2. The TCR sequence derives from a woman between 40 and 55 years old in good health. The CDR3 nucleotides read TGCAGTGCTAGGCCCCTAGCGGGGGGCCCCCAAGAGACCCAGTACTTC. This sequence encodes CSARPLAGGPQETQYF.